This TCR beta chain was recovered during a study of shared clonotypes between healthy human individuals. TCRdb's table, derived via immunoSEQ multiplex PCR, lists solely in-frame clones and lacks some. The sample carries roughly 2,500,000 clones, 93% recorded once. The CDR3 sequence is 15 residues long. This rearrangement joins TRBV21-1 to TRBJ2-3; the DNA was not used to check the table's D call, TRBD2. TRBV21-1 is reported as a pseudogene. The specimen sequenced was naive CD4+ T cells from PBMCs. As to subset: CD45RA+ positively selected. This clonotype originated in a young man in good health. Some clones in this sample may be carry-over from other donors' samples. CDR3 bases: TGTGCCAGCAGCACCAAGGAGGTTCCCGAAGATACGCAGTATTTT. The encoded protein is CASSTKEVPEDTQYF.